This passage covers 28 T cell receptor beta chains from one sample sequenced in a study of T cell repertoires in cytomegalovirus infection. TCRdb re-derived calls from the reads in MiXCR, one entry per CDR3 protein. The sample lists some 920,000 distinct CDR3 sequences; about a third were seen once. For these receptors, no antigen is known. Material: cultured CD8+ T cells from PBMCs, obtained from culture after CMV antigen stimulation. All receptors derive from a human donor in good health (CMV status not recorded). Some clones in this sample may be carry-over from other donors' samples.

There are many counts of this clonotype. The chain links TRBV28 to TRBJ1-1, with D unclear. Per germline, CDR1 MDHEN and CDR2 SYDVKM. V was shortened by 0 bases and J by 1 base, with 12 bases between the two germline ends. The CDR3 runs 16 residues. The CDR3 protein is CASSLWVPYTNTEAFF. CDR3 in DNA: TGTGCCAGCAGTTTATGGGTCCCCTATACGAACACTGAAGCTTTCTTT.

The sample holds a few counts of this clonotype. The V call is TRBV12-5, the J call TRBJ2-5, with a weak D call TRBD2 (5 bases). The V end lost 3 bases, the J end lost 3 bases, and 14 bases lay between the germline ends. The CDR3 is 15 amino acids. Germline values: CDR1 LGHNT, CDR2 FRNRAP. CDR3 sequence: CASGFTPRGEETQYF. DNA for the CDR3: TGTGCTAGTGGTTTCACCCCCCGGGGAGAAGAGACCCAGTACTTC.

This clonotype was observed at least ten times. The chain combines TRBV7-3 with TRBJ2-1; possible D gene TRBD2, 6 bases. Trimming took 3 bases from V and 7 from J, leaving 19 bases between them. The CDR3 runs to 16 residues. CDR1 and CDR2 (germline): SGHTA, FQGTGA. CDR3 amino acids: CASSFLGAGKQNEQFF. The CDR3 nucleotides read TGTGCCAGCAGCTTTCTAGGGGCGGGGAAGCAGAATGAGCAGTTCTTC.

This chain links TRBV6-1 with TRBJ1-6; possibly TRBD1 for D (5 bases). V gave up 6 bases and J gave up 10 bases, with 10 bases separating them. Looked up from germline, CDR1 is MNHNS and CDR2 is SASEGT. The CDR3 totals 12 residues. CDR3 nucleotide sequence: TGTGCCAGCAGGATGGACAACTCACCCCTCCACTTT. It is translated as CASRMDNSPLHF.

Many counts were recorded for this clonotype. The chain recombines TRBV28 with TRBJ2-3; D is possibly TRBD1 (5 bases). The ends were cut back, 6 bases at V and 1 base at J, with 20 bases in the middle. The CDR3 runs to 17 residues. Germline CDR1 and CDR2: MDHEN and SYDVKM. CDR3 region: CASSSGLEGVRTDTQYF. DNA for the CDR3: TGTGCCAGCAGCTCGGGCCTGGAAGGGGTCCGCACAGATACGCAGTATTTT.

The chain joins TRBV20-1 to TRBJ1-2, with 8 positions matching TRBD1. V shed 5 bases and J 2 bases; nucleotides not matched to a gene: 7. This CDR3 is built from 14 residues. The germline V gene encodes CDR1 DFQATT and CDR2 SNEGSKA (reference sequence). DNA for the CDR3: TGCAGTGCTTATCCCCGGGACAGGAACTATGGCTACACCTTC. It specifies CSAYPRDRNYGYTF.

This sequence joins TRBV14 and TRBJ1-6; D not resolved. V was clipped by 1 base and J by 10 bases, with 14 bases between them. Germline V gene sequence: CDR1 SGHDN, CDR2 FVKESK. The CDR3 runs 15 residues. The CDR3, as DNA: TGTGCCAGCAGCCAAGGACGGCTTGCTCGGTCACCCCTCCACTTT. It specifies CASSQGRLARSPLHF.

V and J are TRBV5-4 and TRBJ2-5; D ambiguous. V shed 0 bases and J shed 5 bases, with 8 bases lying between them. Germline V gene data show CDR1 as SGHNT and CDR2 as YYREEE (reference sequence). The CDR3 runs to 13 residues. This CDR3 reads CASSLERSETQYF. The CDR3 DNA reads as TGTGCCAGCAGCTTGGAACGTTCGGAGACCCAGTACTTC.

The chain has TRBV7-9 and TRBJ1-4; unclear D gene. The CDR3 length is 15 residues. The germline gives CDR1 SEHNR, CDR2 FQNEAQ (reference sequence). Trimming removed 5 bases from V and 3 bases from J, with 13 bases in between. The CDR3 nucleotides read TGTGCCAGCAGCCCCCCGGGGAAATCTAATGAAAAACTGTTTTTT. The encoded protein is CASSPPGKSNEKLFF.

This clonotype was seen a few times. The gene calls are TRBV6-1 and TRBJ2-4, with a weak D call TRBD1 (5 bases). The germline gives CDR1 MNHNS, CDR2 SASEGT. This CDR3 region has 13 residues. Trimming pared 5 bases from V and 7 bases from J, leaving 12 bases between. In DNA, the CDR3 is TGTGCCAGCAGTCCTGAATACAGGAACATTCAGTACTTC. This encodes CASSPEYRNIQYF.

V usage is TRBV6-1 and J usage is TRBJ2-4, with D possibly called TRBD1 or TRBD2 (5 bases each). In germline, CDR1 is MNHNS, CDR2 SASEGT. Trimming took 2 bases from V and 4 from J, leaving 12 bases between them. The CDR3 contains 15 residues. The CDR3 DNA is TGTGCCAGCAGTGAAAGTAGGGACCGTAAAAACATTCAGTACTTC. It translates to CASSESRDRKNIQYF.

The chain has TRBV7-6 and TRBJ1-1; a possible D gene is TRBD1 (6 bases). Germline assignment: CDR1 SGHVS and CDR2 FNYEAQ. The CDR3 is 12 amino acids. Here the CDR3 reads CAVGALGTEAFF. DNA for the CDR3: TGTGCTGTGGGGGCGCTCGGCACTGAAGCTTTCTTT.

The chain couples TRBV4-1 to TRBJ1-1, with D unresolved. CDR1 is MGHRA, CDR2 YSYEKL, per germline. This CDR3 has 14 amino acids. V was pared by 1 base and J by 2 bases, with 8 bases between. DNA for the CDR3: TGCGCCAGCAGCCAAGCGGCAGCCAACACTGAAGCTTTCTTT. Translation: CASSQAAANTEAFF.

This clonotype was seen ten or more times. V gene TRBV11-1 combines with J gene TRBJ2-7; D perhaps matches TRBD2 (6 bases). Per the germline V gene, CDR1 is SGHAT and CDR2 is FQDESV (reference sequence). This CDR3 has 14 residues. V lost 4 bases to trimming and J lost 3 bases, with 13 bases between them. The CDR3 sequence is CASSYYGSSYEQYF. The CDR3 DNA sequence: TGTGCCAGCAGCTACTACGGGAGCAGCTACGAGCAGTACTTC.

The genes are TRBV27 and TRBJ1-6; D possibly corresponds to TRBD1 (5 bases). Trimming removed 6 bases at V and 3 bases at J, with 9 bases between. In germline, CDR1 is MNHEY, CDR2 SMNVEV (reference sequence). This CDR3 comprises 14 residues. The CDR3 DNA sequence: TGTGCCAGCAGCTGGAGGGGCTATAATTCACCCCTCCACTTT. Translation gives CASSWRGYNSPLHF.

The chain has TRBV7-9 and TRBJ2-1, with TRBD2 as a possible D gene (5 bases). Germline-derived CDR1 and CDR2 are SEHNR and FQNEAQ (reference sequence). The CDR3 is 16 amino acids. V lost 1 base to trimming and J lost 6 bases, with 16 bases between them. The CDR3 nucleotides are TGTGCCAGCAGCTTAGGCAATAGCGCTCCAGTCAATGAGCAGTTCTTC. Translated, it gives CASSLGNSAPVNEQFF. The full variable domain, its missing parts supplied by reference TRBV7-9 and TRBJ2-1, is DTGVSQNPRHKITKRGQNVTFRCDPISEHNRLYWYRQTLGQGPEFLTYFQNEAQLEKSRLLSDRFSAERPKGSFSTLEIQRTEQGDSAMYLCASSLGNSAPVNEQFFGPGTRLTVL.

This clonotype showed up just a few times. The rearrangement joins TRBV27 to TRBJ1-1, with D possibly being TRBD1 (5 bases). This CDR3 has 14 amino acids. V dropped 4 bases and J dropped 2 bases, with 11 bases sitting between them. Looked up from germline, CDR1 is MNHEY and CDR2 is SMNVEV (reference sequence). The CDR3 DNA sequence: TGTGCCAGCAGTTCCGGGACCCACAACACTGAAGCTTTCTTT. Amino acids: CASSSGTHNTEAFF.

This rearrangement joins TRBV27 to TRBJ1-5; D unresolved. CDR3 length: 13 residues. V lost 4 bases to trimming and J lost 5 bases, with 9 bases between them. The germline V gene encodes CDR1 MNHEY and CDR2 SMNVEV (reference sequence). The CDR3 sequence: CASSWAHYQPQHF. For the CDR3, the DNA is TGTGCCAGCAGTTGGGCCCATTATCAGCCCCAGCATTTT.

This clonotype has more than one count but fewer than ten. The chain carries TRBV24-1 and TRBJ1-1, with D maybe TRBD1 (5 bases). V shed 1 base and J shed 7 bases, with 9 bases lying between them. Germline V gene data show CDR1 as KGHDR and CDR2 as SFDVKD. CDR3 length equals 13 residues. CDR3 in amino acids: CATSDFWTREAFF. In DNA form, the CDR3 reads TGTGCCACCAGTGATTTCTGGACACGTGAAGCTTTCTTT.

CDR3 protein: CASSYGGLAGHSSYNEQFF. CDR3 DNA sequence: TGTGCCAGCAGTTACGGTGGACTAGCGGGGCATAGCTCCTACAATGAGCAGTTCTTC. The J gene is TRBJ2-1, the V gene TRBV6-2 or TRBV6-3, with 12 bases identical to TRBD2. The CDR3 has 19 amino acids. Germline loops: CDR1 MNHEY, CDR2 SVGEGT. With 2 bases clipped from V and 0 bases from J, the junction kept 8 bases outside the gene matches.

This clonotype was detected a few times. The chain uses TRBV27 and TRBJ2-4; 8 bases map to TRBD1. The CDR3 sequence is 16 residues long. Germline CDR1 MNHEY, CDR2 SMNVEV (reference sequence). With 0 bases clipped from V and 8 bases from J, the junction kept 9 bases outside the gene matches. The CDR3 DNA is TGTGCCAGCAGTTTATCAGGAACAGGGGGTATGGACATTCAGTACTTC. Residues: CASSLSGTGGMDIQYF.

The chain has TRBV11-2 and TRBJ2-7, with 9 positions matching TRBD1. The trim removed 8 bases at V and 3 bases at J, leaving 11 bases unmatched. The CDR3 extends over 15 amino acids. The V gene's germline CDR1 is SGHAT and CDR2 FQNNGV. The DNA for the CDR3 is TGTGCCAGCCAACTCGGACAGGGGACGTACTACGAGCAGTACTTC. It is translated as CASQLGQGTYYEQYF.

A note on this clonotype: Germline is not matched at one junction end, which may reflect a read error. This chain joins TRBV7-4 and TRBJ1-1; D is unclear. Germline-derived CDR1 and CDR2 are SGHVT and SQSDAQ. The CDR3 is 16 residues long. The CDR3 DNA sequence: TGTGACAGCAGCTTAGCGCTCGGAAGGGAGGACACTGAAGCTTTCTTT. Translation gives CDSSLALGREDTEAFF.

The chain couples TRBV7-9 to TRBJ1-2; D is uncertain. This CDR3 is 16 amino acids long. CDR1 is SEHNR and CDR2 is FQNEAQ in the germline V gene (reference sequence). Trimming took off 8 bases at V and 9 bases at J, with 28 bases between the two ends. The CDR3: CASFTPGRPTADSYTF. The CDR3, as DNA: TGTGCCAGCTTCACCCCGGGTAGACCCACGGCGGATAGCTACACCTTC.

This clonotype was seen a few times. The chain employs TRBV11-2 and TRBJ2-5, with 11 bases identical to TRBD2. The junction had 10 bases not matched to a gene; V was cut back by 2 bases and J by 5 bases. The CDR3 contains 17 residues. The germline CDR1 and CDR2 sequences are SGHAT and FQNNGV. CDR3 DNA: TGTGCCAGCAGCTTAAGTCTAGCGGGGGGACCACCGGAGACCCAGTACTTC. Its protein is CASSLSLAGGPPETQYF.

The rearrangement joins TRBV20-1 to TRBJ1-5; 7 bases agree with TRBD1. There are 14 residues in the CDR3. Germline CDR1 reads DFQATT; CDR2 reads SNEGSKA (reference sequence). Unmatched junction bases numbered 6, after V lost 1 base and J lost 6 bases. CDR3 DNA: TGCAGTGCTAGAGCCAGGGGGGCGGGTCAGCCCCAGCATTTT. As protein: CSARARGAGQPQHF.

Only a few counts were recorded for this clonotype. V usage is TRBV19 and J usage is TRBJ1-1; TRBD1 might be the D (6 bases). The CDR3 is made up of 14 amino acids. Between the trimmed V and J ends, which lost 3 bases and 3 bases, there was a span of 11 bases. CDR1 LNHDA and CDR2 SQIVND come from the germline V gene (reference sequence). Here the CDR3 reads CASSIGGLDTEAFF. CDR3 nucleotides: TGTGCCAGTAGTATCGGGGGCCTGGACACTGAAGCTTTCTTT.

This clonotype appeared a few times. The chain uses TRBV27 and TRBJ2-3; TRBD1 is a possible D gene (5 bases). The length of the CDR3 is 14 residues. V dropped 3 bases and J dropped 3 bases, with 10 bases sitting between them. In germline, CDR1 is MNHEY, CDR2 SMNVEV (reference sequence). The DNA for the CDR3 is TGTGCCAGCAGTTTCCTGGGGCCTACAGATACGCAGTATTTT. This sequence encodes CASSFLGPTDTQYF.